Sequencing of this T cell receptor (beta chain) was carried out in a study of control samples from healthy donors and cancer patients. Looked up from germline, CDR1 is SNHLY and CDR2 is FYNNEI. The V end was cut by 5 bases, the J end by 3 bases, with 10 bases between. The CDR3 totals 13 residues. Produced via immunoSEQ multiplex PCR; TCRdb's table is partial and in-frame only. The sample consists of tens of thousands of clones, 70% to 90% of them appearing once. The gene calls are TRBV2 and TRBJ1-1; no reliable D call. The sample was blood. This receptor was taken from a woman aged 55-70 years in good health. CDR3 nucleotides: TGTGCCAGCAGTCTAGGACGGGACACTGAAGCTTTCTTT. It codes for CASSLGRDTEAFF.